Shown below are 27 T cell receptor beta chains from a single sample sequenced in a study of blood T cell repertoires in COVID-19 (dated by TCRdb to 2019 to 2021). The library was obtained by the immunoSEQ multiplex PCR assay. TCRdb retrieved this table from immuneACCESS and kept in-frame rearrangements only. Not all clones are present; in checked studies, unresolved V genes account for under half, and no reason is known for the remainder. For this sample the table gives about 220,000 clones, of which 65% to 90% were detected only once. 2.4% of the sample is taken by the ten largest. The specimen was peripheral blood. The receptors were sampled from a woman between 65 and 79 years old with COVID-19, enrolled during active disease.

This clone is categorized as medium-sized (0.01 to 0.1%). This sample includes further DNA sequences coding for the same CDR3. The chain recombines TRBV25-1 with TRBJ2-7; D is unclear. The CDR3 loop spans 12 amino acids. The germline V and J ends were trimmed by 6 bases and 0 bases, with 6 bases remaining between them. Germline V CDR1 and CDR2: MGHDK, SYGVNS. In nucleotides, the CDR3 is TGTGCCAGCAGCGAGCGCTCCTACGAGCAGTACTTC. As protein: CASSERSYEQYF.

In its sample, this clone was seen once. DNA of the CDR3: TGTGCCAGCAGCTCGATATTCCGCCAGACTGAAGCTTTCTTT. Protein sequence: CASSSIFRQTEAFF. The V call is TRBV11-3, the J call TRBJ1-1; D is uncertain. Trimming removed 4 bases from V and 5 bases from J, with 14 bases in between. Germline loops: CDR1 SGHNT, CDR2 YENEEA. This CDR3 spans 14 amino acids.

This clone was counted a few times. This chain links TRBV28 with TRBJ1-4, with D possibly being TRBD1 (6 bases). Germline V gene data show CDR1 as MDHEN and CDR2 as SYDVKM. The ends were cut back, 5 bases at V and 0 bases at J, with 25 bases in the middle. The CDR3 is 20 residues long. The CDR3 protein is CASSPLPRTALIATNEKLFF. The CDR3 DNA reads TGTGCCAGCAGTCCTCTACCCCGGACAGCCCTGATAGCAACTAATGAAAAACTGTTTTTT.

This clone was seen a handful of times. CDR3 sequence reads: CASMRTGGTEAFF. Written as DNA, the CDR3 is TGTGCCAGCATGCGAACAGGGGGCACTGAAGCTTTCTTT. V usage is TRBV5-4 and J usage is TRBJ1-1; 8 bases are a match to TRBD1. Germline V gene data show CDR1 as SGHNT and CDR2 as YYREEE (reference sequence). The CDR3 has 13 amino acids. J was trimmed by 4 bases and V by 6 bases; bases with no gene match: 5.

This clone was found once. This chain links TRBV7-3 with TRBJ2-2; D perhaps matches TRBD1 (5 bases). The length of the CDR3 is 13 residues. Germline CDR1 reads SGHTA; CDR2 reads FQGTGA. Trimming stripped 4 bases from V and 6 bases from J, with 9 bases between. The chain's CDR3 is CASSSRVPGELFF. The CDR3 DNA sequence: TGTGCCAGCAGCTCCAGGGTGCCCGGGGAGCTGTTTTTT.

Of note for this clone: A junction boundary mismatches the germline segment, possibly from a read error. The gene calls are TRBV7-7 and TRBJ2-2; TRBD1 matches 8 bases. In germline, CDR1 is SSHAT, CDR2 FNYEAQ (reference sequence). CDR3 length: 20 residues. The CDR3 here is CASSLVSAVGQGGSTGELFF. CDR3 nucleotides: TGTGCTAGCAGCTTAGTTAGTGCGGTCGGACAGGGAGGTTCCACCGGGGAGCTGTTTTTT.

This clone was detected only once. The rearrangement joins TRBV9 to TRBJ1-1; possibly TRBD1 for D (6 bases). The V gene's germline CDR1 is SGDLS and CDR2 YYNGEE. The CDR3 runs to 15 residues. V was pared by 0 bases and J by 1 base, with 10 bases between. CDR3 amino acids: CASSVVGRGNTEAFF. CDR3 DNA: TGTGCCAGCAGCGTAGTGGGCAGGGGGAACACTGAAGCTTTCTTT.

The gene calls are TRBV27 and TRBJ2-3, with D uncertain. CDR1 and CDR2 (germline): MNHEY, SMNVEV (reference sequence). The CDR3 loop spans 13 amino acids. V shed 3 bases and J shed 5 bases, with 9 bases lying between them. In nucleotides, the CDR3 is TGTGCCAGCAGTTTGGAAAGAGGAGATACGCAGTATTTT. This sequence encodes CASSLERGDTQYF.

This rearrangement joins TRBV3-1 (or the pseudogene TRBV3-2) to TRBJ2-5; D may be TRBD1 (6 bases). V was pared by 1 base and J by 5 bases, with 14 bases between. Germline V lookup: CDR1 LGHDT, CDR2 YNNKEL (reference sequence). The CDR3 covers 15 residues. The CDR3 sequence is CASSQGRGGFETQYF. The DNA for the CDR3 is TGTGCCAGCAGCCAAGGAAGAGGGGGTTTTGAGACCCAGTACTTC.

The CDR3 DNA reads TGCAGTGCTAGTACGCGGGAGGGCCTGAATGAGCAGTTCTTC. It translates to CSASTREGLNEQFF. The chain has TRBV20-1 and TRBJ2-1, with 9 bases identical to TRBD2. The germline gives CDR1 DFQATT, CDR2 SNEGSKA (reference sequence). J lost 7 bases, V lost 3 bases, and 7 bases had no gene match. CDR3 size: 14 residues.

V usage is TRBV3-1 (or the pseudogene TRBV3-2) and J usage is TRBJ1-5; D gene unclear. Per germline, CDR1 LGHDT and CDR2 YNNKEL (reference sequence). This CDR3 contains 15 residues. Trimming shortened V by 1 base and J by 2 bases, and 9 bases separated the two germline ends. For the CDR3, the DNA is TGTGCCAGCAGCCAAGGCCCCGGAGGCAATCAGCCCCAGCATTTT. Protein product: CASSQGPGGNQPQHF.

This chain connects TRBV11-2 to TRBJ2-5; 11 bases map to TRBD2. The junction had 11 bases not matched to a gene; V was cut back by 5 bases and J by 9 bases. From germline, CDR1 is SGHAT and CDR2 FQNNGV. This CDR3 spans 15 amino acids. The CDR3 coding sequence is TGTGCCAGCAGCCCTAGCGGGGGGTCTTCGGTGGCCCAGTACTTC. This sequence encodes CASSPSGGSSVAQYF. Filled out from reference TRBV11-2 and TRBJ2-5, the complete variable domain reads EAGVAQSPRYKIIEKRQSVAFWCNPISGHATLYWYQQILGQGPKLLIQFQNNGVVDDSQLPKDRFSAERLKGVDSTLKIQPAKLEDSAVYLCASSPSGGSSVAQYFGPGTRLLVL.

This rearrangement joins TRBV9 to TRBJ2-1; 10 nucleotides agree with TRBD2. The junction had 13 bases not matched to a gene; V was cut back by 4 bases and J by 12 bases. Looked up from germline, CDR1 is SGDLS and CDR2 is YYNGEE. There are 15 residues in the CDR3. The CDR3 DNA follows: TGTGCCAGCAGCCTTCTAGCGGGGGAACCATCAGGGCAGTTCTTC. Its translation is CASSLLAGEPSGQFF. Full variable domain (rest looked up from reference TRBV9 and TRBJ2-1): DSGVTQTPKHLITATGQRVTLRCSPRSGDLSVYWYQQSLDQGLQFLIQYYNGEERAKGNILERFSAQQFPDLHSELNLSSLELGDSALYFCASSLLAGEPSGQFFGPGTRLTVL.

This clone is a singleton in its sample. The V gene is TRBV7-2, the J gene TRBJ1-4, with unresolved D. The CDR3 spans 16 residues. Germline values: CDR1 SGHTA, CDR2 FQGNSA. V was pared by 6 bases and J by 1 base, with 15 bases between. The CDR3 DNA follows: TGTGCCAGCAGTTCTAACCCTCCGGGAACTAATGAAAAACTGTTTTTT. Its translation: CASSSNPPGTNEKLFF. Complete variable domain (other parts from reference TRBV7-2 and TRBJ1-4): GAGVSQSPSNKVTEKGKDVELRCDPISGHTALYWYRQSLGQGLEFLIYFQGNSAPDKSGLPSDRFSAERTGGSVSTLTIQRTQQEDSAVYLCASSSNPPGTNEKLFFGSGTQLSVL.

This clone has just one count. The gene calls are TRBV10-3 and TRBJ1-2; the match to TRBD1 covers 7 bases. J was trimmed by 0 bases and V by 0 bases; bases with no gene match: 10. CDR1 ENHRY and CDR2 SYGVKD come from the germline V gene. The CDR3 covers 18 residues. CDR3 nucleotide sequence: TGTGCCATCAGTGAGTCCCGACAGGGTGGGGGACCTAACTATGGCTACACCTTC. Amino acid sequence: CAISESRQGGGPNYGYTF.

The V call is TRBV18, the J call TRBJ2-1; 8 bases are shared with TRBD1. Germline V gene lookup returns CDR1 KGHSH and CDR2 LQKENI. The CDR3 runs 13 residues. V shed 3 bases, J shed 8 bases, and the junction held 3 bases outside the gene matches. This CDR3 reads CASSPDRDHEQFF. The CDR3 DNA reads TGTGCCAGCTCACCGGACAGGGACCATGAGCAGTTCTTC.

The genes are TRBV9 and TRBJ1-4; 7 nucleotides line up with TRBD1. The V and J ends lost 4 bases and 4 bases, in that order; junction bases with no gene match: 4. The CDR3 contains 14 residues. Germline CDR1 SGDLS, CDR2 YYNGEE. The CDR3 spells CASSTTGFNEKLFF. CDR3 DNA sequence: TGTGCCAGCAGCACGACAGGGTTTAATGAAAAACTGTTTTTT.

The chain carries TRBV24-1 and TRBJ2-1; 10 positions match TRBD1. The trim removed 3 bases at V and 4 bases at J, leaving 5 bases unmatched. The CDR3 sequence is 16 residues long. Germline CDR1 and CDR2: KGHDR and SFDVKD. The CDR3 coding sequence is TGTGCCACCAGTGATCGACAGGGGGCAGGATACAATGAGCAGTTCTTC. This encodes CATSDRQGAGYNEQFF.

This clone was observed a single time. The V call is TRBV15, the J call TRBJ2-2; 8 bases align to TRBD1. The germline V gene has CDR1 LNHNV and CDR2 YYDKDF (reference sequence). The trim removed 2 bases at V and 4 bases at J, leaving 12 bases unmatched. The CDR3 covers 18 residues. In DNA form, the CDR3 reads TGTGCCACCAGCAGAACGCTCGCAGGGGGCGGCGGCACCGGGGAGCTGTTTTTT. This sequence encodes CATSRTLAGGGGTGELFF.

CDR3 region: CAGGGSGANVLTF. The CDR3 coding sequence is TGTGCCGGAGGCGGCTCTGGGGCCAACGTCCTGACTTTC. The rearrangement uses TRBV11-3 and TRBJ2-6; weak D call: TRBD2 (5 bases). The CDR3 spans 13 residues. Trimming cost V 11 bases and J 0 bases, with 8 bases left between them. The germline CDR1 and CDR2 sequences are SGHNT and YENEEA.

The chain is built from TRBV6-2 or TRBV6-3 and TRBJ1-1; D remains unclear. The germline V gene encodes CDR1 MNHEY and CDR2 SVGEGT. CDR3 length: 15 amino acids. Trimming pared 0 bases from V and 1 base from J, leaving 9 bases between. The DNA of the CDR3 is TGTGCCAGCAGTTACTCACTTGGGAGGAACACTGAAGCTTTCTTT. It encodes CASSYSLGRNTEAFF.

This clone was found once. The rearrangement joins TRBV19 to TRBJ1-6; D call uncertain. V lost 1 base and J lost 5, with 9 bases in between. The germline CDR1 and CDR2 sequences are LNHDA and SQIVND (reference sequence). CDR3 length: 15 amino acids. DNA for the CDR3: TGTGCCAGTAGTATAGCTACTGTGAATAATTCACCCCTCCACTTT. It yields the protein CASSIATVNNSPLHF.

In its sample, this clone was seen a few times. The chain recombines TRBV19 with TRBJ1-2, with no clear D. The germline V gene encodes CDR1 LNHDA and CDR2 SQIVND (reference sequence). The CDR3 consists of 14 residues. V lost 0 bases and J lost 3, with 8 bases in between. CDR3 protein: CASSIDPRYYGYTF. In nucleotides, the CDR3 is TGTGCCAGTAGTATAGATCCCAGGTACTATGGCTACACCTTC.

The chain carries TRBV30 and TRBJ1-2; 8 positions agree with TRBD1. The CDR3 consists of 15 residues. CDR1 GTSNPN and CDR2 SVGIG come from the germline V gene (reference sequence). Losses at the gene ends were 4 bases for V and 0 bases for J; bases not matched to a gene: 7. In nucleotides, the CDR3 is TGTGCCTGGACTCGACCGGGACAGGCTAACTATGGCTACACCTTC. Amino acids: CAWTRPGQANYGYTF.

The chain carries TRBV9 and TRBJ1-6; D ambiguous. The CDR3 contains 16 residues. The germline V gene has CDR1 SGDLS and CDR2 YYNGEE. V shed 4 bases and J shed 0 bases, with 11 bases lying between them. The CDR3 loop is CASSPLGSSYNSPLHF. The CDR3, as DNA: TGTGCCAGCAGCCCCCTGGGGAGCTCCTATAATTCACCCCTCCACTTT.

The CDR3 DNA reads as TGTGCCAGCAGACCCCCTGGACAGGGGGCTAACACTGAAGCTTTCTTT. Protein sequence: CASRPPGQGANTEAFF. This chain links TRBV6-6 with TRBJ1-1; 11 bases are shared with TRBD1. The CDR3 has 16 amino acids. V lost 6 bases to trimming and J lost 2 bases; unmatched junction nucleotides: 8. The germline V gene encodes CDR1 MNHNY and CDR2 SVGAGI (reference sequence).

J is TRBJ2-3 and V is TRBV19; D may be TRBD2 (6 bases). Germline V gene data show CDR1 as LNHDA and CDR2 as SQIVND (reference sequence). The CDR3 covers 15 residues. The ends were cut back, 7 bases at V and 1 base at J, with 15 bases in the middle. CDR3 in amino acids: CASTGLALGTDTQYF. CDR3 sequence (DNA): TGTGCCAGTACCGGTCTAGCGTTAGGCACAGATACGCAGTATTTT.